This T cell receptor beta chain appears in the sequencing data of a study of blood T cell repertoires in COVID-19. CDR3 length: 16 residues. Trimming took 3 bases from V and 0 from J; bases not matched to a gene: 4. CDR1 is KGHSH, CDR2 LQKENI, per germline. Repertoires were generated with immunoSEQ multiplex PCR, while TCRdb's copy carries only in-frame clones and drops some. This sample carries 230,000 or so clones, 80% to 90% of them seen once, and the ten largest clones take 6.5% to 9.5%. Material for sequencing was peripheral blood. V and J are TRBV18 and TRBJ1-5; 8 nucleotides agree with TRBD1. The receptor comes from an elderly woman with COVID-19, enrolled during active disease. This CDR3 reads CASSPYGTGSNQPQHF. The CDR3 DNA sequence: TGTGCCAGCTCACCTTACGGGACAGGTAGCAATCAGCCCCAGCATTTT. The full variable domain, rest sourced from reference TRBV18 and TRBJ1-5, is NAGVMQNPRHLVRRRGQEARLRCSPMKGHSHVYWYRQLPEEGLKFMVYLQKENIIDESGMPKERFSAEFPKEGPSILRIQQVVRGDSAAYFCASSPYGTGSNQPQHFGDGTRLSIL.